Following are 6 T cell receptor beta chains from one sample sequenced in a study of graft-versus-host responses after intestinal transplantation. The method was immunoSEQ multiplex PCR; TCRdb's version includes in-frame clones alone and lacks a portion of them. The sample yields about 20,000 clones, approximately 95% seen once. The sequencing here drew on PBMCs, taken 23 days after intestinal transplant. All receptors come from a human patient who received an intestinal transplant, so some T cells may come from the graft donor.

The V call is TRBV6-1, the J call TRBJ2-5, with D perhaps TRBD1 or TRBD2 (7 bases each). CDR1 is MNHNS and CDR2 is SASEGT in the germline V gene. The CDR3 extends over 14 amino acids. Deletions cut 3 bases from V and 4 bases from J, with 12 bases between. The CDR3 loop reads CASSEGRGRETQYF. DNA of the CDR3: TGTGCCAGCAGTGAGGGGAGGGGGCGAGAGACCCAGTACTTC.

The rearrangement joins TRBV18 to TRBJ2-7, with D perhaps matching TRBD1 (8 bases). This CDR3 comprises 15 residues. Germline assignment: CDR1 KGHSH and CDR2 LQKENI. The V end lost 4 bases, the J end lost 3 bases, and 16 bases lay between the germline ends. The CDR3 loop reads CASSLDRGGYYEQYF. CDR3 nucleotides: TGTGCCAGCTCACTCGACAGGGGAGGGTACTACGAGCAGTACTTC.

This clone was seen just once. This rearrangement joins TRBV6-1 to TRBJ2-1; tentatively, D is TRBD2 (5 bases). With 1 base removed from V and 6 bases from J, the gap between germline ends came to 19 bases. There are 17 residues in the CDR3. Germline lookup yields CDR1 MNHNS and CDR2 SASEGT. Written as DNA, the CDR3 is TGTGCCAGCAGTGAAGGTGCAGCCGGACTGGCTGCCAATGAGCAGTTCTTC. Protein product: CASSEGAAGLAANEQFF.

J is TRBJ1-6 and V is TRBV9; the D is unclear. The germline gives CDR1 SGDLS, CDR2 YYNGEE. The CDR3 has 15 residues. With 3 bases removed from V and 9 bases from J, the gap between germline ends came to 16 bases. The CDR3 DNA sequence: TGTGCCAGCAGCGCGACCCGGGGAACGGGTTCACCCCTCCACTTT. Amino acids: CASSATRGTGSPLHF.

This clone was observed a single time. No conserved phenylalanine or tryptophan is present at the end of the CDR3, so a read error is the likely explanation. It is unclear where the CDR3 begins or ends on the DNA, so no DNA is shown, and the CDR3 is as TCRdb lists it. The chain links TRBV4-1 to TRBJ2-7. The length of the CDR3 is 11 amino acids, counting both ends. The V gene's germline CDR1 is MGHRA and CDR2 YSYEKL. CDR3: CASSQESGTAR.

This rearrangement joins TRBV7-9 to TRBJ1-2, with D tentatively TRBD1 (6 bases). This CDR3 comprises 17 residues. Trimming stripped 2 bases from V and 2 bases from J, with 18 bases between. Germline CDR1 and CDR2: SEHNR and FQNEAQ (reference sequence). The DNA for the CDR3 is TGTGCCAGCAGCTTACCCCGTCCCAGGGGCGCGAACTATGGCTACACCTTC. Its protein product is CASSLPRPRGANYGYTF.